This TCR beta chain was profiled in a study of CD8 T cells in ankylosing spondylitis. Germline V gives CDR1 SGDLS, CDR2 YYNGEE. The V end lost 0 bases, the J end lost 8 bases, and 12 bases lay between the germline ends. This CDR3 has 14 residues. The sample holds one count of this clonotype. Its antigen is unidentified. Findings and caveats of the study: About 8 highly homologous variants made up a TCR beta motif, and this motif appeared characteristic of ankylosing spondylitis blood. Clones linked to the disease showed a CD8+ phenotype. They occurred at relatively low frequencies in peripheral blood.

TCRdb recomputed calls from the 5' RACE reads with MiXCR, one row per CDR3 protein. Counted here are a few hundred thousand distinct CDR3 sequences, approximately 20% occurring once; the ten biggest clones make up about 17%. The V call is TRBV9, the J call TRBJ2-1, with D possibly TRBD2 on 6 matching bases. The sequencing input was blood, either unsorted or a sorted T cell fraction (not recorded which). The clonotype comes from a male donor with ankylosing spondylitis. For the CDR3, the DNA is TGTGCCAGCAGCGTAGGGCTCGGGAGCTATGAGCAGTTCTTC. Translated: CASSVGLGSYEQFF.